This section outlines one T cell receptor beta chain sequence together with its context. Its antigen remains unknown. Some clones are missing from TCRdb's copy, which holds only in-frame ones; the method was immunoSEQ multiplex PCR. Here the sample spans 45,000 to 60,000 clones, around 89% being singletons. V was shortened by 10 bases and J by 3 bases, with 10 bases between the two germline ends. The CDR3 totals 12 residues. CDR1 is MNHNY and CDR2 is SVGAGI in the germline V gene (reference sequence). The sample belongs to a study of PD-L1 blockade in urothelial cancer. Study conclusions and caveats: Below-median TCR clonality that was measured in pretreatment blood predicted better survival.

The time point was: peripheral blood 6 weeks after treatment start. The genes are TRBV6-6 and TRBJ1-3; perhaps TRBD1 as D (6 bases). The sample consisted of PBMCs, taken around atezolizumab (anti-PD-L1) treatment. This receptor was identified in a man in his 60s with urothelial cancer. CDR3 bases: TGTGCCATTACAGGGCTTGGAAACACCATATATTTT. It specifies CAITGLGNTIYF.